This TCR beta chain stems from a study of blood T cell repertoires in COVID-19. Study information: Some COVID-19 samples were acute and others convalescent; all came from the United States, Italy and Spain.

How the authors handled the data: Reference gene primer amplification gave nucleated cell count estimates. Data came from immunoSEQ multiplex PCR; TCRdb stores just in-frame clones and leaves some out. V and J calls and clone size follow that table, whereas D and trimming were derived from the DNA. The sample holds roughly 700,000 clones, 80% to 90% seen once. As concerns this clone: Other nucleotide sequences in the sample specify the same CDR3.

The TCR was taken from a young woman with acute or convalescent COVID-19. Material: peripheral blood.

Here the CDR3 DNA reads TGTGCCAGCAGCCGACAGGGCACTGAAGCTTTCTTT. It translates to CASSRQGTEAFF. The chain links TRBV6-5 to TRBJ1-1; 7 nucleotides align to TRBD1. The germline gives CDR1 MNHEY, CDR2 SVGAGI. The trim removed 6 bases at V and 4 bases at J, leaving 2 bases unmatched. The CDR3 loop spans 12 amino acids.